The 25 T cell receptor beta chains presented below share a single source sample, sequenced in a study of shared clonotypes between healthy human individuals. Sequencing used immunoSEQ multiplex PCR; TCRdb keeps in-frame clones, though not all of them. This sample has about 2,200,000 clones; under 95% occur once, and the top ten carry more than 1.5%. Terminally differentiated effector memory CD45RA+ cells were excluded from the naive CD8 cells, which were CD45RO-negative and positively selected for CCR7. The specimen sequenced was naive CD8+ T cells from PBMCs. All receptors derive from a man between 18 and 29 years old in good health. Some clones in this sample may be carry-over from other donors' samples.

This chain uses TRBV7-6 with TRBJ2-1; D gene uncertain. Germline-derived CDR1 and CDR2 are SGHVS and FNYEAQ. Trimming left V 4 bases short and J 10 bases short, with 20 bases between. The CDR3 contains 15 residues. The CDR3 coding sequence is TGTGCCAGCAGCTCCAAGGCGTCTCCTACTCGGGAGCAGTTCTTC. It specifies CASSSKASPTREQFF.

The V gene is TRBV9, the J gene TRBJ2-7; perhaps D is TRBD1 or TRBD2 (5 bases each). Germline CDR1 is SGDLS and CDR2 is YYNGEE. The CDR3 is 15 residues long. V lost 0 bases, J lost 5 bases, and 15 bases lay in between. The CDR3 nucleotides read TGTGCCAGCAGCGTAGCAGGGACCGAACGGGACGAGCAGTACTTC. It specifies CASSVAGTERDEQYF.

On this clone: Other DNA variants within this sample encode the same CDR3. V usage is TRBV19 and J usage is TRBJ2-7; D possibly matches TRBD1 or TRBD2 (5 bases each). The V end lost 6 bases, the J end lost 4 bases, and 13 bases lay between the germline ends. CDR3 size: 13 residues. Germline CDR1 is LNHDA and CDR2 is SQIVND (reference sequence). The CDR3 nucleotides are TGTGCCAGTAGCCCCCGGGACGGATACGAGCAGTACTTC. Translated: CASSPRDGYEQYF.

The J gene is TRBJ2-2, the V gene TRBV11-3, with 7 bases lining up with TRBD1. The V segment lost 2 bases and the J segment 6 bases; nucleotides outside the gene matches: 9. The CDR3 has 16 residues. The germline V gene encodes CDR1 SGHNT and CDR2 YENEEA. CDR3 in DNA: TGTGCCAGCAGCTTATTCCCCGACAGGGTGTCCGGGGAGCTGTTTTTT. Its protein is CASSLFPDRVSGELFF.

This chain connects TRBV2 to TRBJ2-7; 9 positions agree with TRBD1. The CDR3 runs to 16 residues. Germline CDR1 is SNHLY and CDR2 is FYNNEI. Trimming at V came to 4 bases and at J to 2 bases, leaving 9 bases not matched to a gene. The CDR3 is CASSGTGAPAPYEQYF. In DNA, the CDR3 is TGTGCCAGCAGTGGGACAGGGGCACCTGCTCCCTACGAGCAGTACTTC.

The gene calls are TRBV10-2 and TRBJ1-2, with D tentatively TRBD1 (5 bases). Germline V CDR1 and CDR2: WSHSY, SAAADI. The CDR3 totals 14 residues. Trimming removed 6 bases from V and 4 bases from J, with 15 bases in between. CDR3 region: CASRDSFGVYGYTF. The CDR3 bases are TGCGCCAGCAGAGACAGCTTCGGGGTCTATGGCTACACCTTC.

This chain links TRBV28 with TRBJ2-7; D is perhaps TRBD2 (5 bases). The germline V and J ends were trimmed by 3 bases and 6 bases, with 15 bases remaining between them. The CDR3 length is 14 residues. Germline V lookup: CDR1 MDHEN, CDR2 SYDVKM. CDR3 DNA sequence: TGTGCCAGCAGTTTCCCTTCGGGAACGGCCGAGCAGTACTTC. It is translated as CASSFPSGTAEQYF.

DNA for the CDR3: TGCAGCGTTTTGTACGGCTACGAGCAGTACTTC. This codes for CSVLYGYEQYF. The J gene is TRBJ2-5, the V gene TRBV29-1; D ambiguous. The end of the DNA aligns better with TRBJ2-7, so the J call may be wrong. In germline, CDR1 is SQVTM, CDR2 ANQGSEA. This CDR3 has 11 amino acids.

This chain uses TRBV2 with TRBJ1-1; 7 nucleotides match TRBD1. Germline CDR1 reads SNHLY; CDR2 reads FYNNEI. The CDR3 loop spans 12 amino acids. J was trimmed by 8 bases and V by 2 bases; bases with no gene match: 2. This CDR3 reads CASSENRGEAFF. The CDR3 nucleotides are TGTGCCAGCAGTGAAAACAGGGGAGAAGCTTTCTTT.

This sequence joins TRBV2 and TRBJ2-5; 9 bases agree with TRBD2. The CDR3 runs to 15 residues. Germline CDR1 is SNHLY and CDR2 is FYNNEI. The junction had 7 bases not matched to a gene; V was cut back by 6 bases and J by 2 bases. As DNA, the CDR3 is TGTGCCAGCAGGGTAGCGGGAGCCGAACAAGAGACCCAGTACTTC. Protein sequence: CASRVAGAEQETQYF.

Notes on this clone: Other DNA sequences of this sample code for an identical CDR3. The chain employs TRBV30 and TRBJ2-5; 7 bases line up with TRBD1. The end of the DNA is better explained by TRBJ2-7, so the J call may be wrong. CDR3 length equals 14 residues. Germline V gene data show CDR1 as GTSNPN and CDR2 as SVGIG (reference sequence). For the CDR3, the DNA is TGTGCCTGGAGCGTAGGCACAGGGGCCTACGAGCAGTACTTC. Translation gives CAWSVGTGAYEQYF.

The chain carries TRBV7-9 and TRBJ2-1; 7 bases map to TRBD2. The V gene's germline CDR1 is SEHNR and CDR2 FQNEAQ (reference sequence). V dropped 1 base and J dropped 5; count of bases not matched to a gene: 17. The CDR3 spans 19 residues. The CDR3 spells CASSLGAVGSGWIDNEQFF. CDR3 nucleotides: TGTGCCAGCAGCTTAGGGGCGGTGGGTAGCGGGTGGATCGACAATGAGCAGTTCTTC. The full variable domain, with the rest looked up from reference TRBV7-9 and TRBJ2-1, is DTGVSQNPRHKITKRGQNVTFRCDPISEHNRLYWYRQTLGQGPEFLTYFQNEAQLEKSRLLSDRFSAERPKGSFSTLEIQRTEQGDSAMYLCASSLGAVGSGWIDNEQFFGPGTRLTVL.

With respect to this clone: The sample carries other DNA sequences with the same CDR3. The CDR3 DNA sequence: TGTGCCAGTAGTATCGGACAGGGACCTCCCTACGAGCAGTACTTC. The encoded protein is CASSIGQGPPYEQYF. This sequence joins TRBV19 and TRBJ2-7, with 8 bases fitting TRBD1. Germline loops: CDR1 LNHDA, CDR2 SQIVND (reference sequence). The CDR3 loop spans 15 amino acids. Germline trimming cut 3 bases from V and 2 bases from J; bases unmatched to any gene: 6.

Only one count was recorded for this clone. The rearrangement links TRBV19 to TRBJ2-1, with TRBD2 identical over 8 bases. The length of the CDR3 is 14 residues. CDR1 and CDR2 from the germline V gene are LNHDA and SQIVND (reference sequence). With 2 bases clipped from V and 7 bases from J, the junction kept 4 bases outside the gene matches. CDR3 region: CASSISGSANEQFF. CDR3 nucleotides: TGTGCCAGTAGTATAAGCGGGAGTGCAAATGAGCAGTTCTTC.

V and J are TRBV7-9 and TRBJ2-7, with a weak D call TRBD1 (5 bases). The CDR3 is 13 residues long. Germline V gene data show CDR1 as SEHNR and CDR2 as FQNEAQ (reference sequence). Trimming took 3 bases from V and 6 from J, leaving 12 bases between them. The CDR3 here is CASSFVPGLEQYF. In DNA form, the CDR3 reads TGTGCCAGCAGCTTTGTTCCAGGGCTCGAGCAGTACTTC.

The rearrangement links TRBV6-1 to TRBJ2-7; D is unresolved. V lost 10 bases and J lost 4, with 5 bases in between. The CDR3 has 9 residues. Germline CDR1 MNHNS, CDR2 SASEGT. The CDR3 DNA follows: TGTGCCACGTATTACGAGCAGTACTTC. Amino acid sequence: CATYYEQYF.

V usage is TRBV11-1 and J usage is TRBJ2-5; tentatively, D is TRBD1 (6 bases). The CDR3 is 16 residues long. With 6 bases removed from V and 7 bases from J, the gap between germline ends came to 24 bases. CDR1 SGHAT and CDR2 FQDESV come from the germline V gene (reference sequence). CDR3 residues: CASSSQGIVRGGTQYF. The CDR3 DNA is TGTGCCAGCAGTTCACAAGGGATTGTCAGGGGTGGGACCCAGTACTTC.

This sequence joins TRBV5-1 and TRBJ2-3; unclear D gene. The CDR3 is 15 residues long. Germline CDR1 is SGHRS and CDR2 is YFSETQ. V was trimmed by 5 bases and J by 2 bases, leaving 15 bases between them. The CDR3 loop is CASSGLMRLTDTQYF. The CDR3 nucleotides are TGCGCCAGCAGTGGCCTAATGCGCCTCACAGATACGCAGTATTTT.

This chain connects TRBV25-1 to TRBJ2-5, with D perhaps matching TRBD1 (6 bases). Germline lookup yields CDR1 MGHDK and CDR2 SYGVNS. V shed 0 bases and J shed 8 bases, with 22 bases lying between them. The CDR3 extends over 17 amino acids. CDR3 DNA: TGTGCCAGCAGTGAATACCGCAGACAGGTCGGGTCTGGTACCCAGTACTTC. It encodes CASSEYRRQVGSGTQYF.

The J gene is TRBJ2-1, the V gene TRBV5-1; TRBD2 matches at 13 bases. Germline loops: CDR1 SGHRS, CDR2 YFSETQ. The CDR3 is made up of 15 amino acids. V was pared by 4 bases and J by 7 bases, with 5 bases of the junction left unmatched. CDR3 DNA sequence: TGCGCCAGCAGCGTCGGGACTAGCGGGGCAAATGAGCAGTTCTTC. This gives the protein CASSVGTSGANEQFF. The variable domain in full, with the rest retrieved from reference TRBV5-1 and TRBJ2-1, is KAGVTQTPRYLIKTRGQQVTLSCSPISGHRSVSWYQQTPGQGLQFLFEYFSETQRNKGNFPGRFSGRQFSNSRSEMNVSTLELGDSALYLCASSVGTSGANEQFFGPGTRLTVL.

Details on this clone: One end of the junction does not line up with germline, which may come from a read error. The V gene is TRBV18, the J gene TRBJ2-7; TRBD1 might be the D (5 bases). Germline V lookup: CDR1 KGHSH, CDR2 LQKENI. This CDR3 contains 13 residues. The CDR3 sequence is CASSPPRVPSPIF. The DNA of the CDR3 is TGTGCCAGCTCACCTCCCAGGGTTCCTTCTCCAATTTTC.

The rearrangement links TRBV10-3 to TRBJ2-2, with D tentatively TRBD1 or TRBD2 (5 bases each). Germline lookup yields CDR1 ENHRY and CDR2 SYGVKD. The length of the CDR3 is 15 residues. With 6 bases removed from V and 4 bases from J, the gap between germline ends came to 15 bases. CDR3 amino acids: CAIREQERGTGELFF. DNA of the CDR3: TGTGCCATCAGAGAACAAGAGAGGGGCACCGGGGAGCTGTTTTTT.

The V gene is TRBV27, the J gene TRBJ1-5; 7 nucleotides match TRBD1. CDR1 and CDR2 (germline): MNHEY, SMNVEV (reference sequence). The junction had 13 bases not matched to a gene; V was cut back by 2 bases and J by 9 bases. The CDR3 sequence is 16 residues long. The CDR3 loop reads CASSLLLPGQTGPQHF. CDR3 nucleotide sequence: TGTGCCAGCAGTTTACTGCTCCCGGGACAGACTGGGCCCCAGCATTTT.

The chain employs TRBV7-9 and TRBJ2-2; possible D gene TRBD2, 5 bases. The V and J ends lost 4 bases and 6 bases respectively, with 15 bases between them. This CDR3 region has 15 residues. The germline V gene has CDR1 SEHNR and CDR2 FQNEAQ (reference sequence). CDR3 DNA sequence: TGTGCCAGCAGCTCCTTGGGCGGGTACCCCGGGGAGCTGTTTTTT. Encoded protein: CASSSLGGYPGELFF.

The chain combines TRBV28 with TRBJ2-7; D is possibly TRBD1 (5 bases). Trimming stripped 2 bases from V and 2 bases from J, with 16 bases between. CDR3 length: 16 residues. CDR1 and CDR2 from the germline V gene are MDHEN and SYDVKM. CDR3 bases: TGTGCCAGCAGTTTAGAAGGGGCGGCAGGAACCTACGAGCAGTACTTC. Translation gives CASSLEGAAGTYEQYF.